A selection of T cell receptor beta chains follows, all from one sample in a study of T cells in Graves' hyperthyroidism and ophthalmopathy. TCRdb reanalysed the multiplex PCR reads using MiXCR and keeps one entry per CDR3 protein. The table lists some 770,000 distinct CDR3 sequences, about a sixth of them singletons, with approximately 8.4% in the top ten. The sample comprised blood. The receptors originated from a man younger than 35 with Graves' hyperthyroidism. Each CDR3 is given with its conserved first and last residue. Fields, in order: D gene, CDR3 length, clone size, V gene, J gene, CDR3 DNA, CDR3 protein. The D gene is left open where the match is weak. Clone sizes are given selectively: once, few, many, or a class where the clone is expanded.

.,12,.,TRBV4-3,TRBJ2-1,TGCGCCAGCAGCTCGGGGTGGAATGAGCAGTTCTTC,CASSSGWNEQFF
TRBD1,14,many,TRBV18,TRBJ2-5,TGTGCCAGCTCACCTGACAGGGTTAGAGAGACCCAGTACTTC,CASSPDRVRETQYF
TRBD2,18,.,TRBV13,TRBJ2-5,TGTGCCAGCAGCTTAGAGTCGATAAGCGGGAGAGGCCAAGAGACCCAGTACTTC,CASSLESISGRGQETQYF
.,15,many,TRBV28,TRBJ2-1,TGTGCCAGCAGTTTATTAGGGGACCTCGACAATGAGCAGTTCTTC,CASSLLGDLDNEQFF
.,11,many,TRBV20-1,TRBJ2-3,TGCAGTGTTGGACGTACAGATACGCAGTATTTT,CSVGRTDTQYF
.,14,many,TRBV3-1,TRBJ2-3,TGTGCCAGCAGCCCGCAGCGGGGCACAGATACGCAGTATTTT,CASSPQRGTDTQYF
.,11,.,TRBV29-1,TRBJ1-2,TGCAGCGACACCACGGGGTCTGGCTACACCTTC,CSDTTGSGYTF
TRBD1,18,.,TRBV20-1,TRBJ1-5,TGCAGTGCTAGAGATGAGGACAGGGCGGGATGGGGCAATCAGCCCCAGCATTTT,CSARDEDRAGWGNQPQHF
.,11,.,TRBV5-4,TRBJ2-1,TGTGCCAGCAGCCGCCAAGAGACCCAGTTCTTC,CASSRQETQFF
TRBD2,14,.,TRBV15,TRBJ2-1,TGTGCCACCTCTGGACTAGCGGCCTACAATGAGCAGTTCTTC,CATSGLAAYNEQFF
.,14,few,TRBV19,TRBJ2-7,TGTGCCAGTAGTATAGGAAGACAGTCCTACGAGCAGTACTTC,CASSIGRQSYEQYF
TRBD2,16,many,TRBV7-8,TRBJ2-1,TGTGCCAGCAGCTTAGAAGTCCTAGCGGGAGCGGATGAGCAGTTCTTC,CASSLEVLAGADEQFF
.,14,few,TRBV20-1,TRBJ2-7,TGCAGTGCTAGAGATGAGTACAGGGCCTACGAGCAGTACTTC,CSARDEYRAYEQYF
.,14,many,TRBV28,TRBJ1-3,TGTGCCAGCAGCCCAGTAAGGGGTGGAAACACCATATATTTT,CASSPVRGGNTIYF
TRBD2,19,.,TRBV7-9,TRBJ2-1,TGTGCCAGCAGCCGGGACAGAAGACTAGCGGGAGCATCAGGCCGCGAGCAGTTCTTC,CASSRDRRLAGASGREQFF
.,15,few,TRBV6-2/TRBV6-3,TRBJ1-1,TGTGCCAGTTACGTAATTAAGGGACGGAACACTGAAGCTTTCTTT,CASYVIKGRNTEAFF
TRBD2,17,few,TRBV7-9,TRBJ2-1,TGTGCCAGCAGCCGCTCGGGGACTAGCGGGAGCCACAATGAGCAGTTCTTC,CASSRSGTSGSHNEQFF
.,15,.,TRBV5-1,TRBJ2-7,TGCGCCAGCAGCTTGGGGAGGGAAGACCGCTACGAGCAGTACTTC,CASSLGREDRYEQYF
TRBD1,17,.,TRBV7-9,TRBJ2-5,TGTGCCAGCAGCTATACTACCGGGACAGGCCCCTTAGAGACCCAGTACTTC,CASSYTTGTGPLETQYF
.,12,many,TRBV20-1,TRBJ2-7,TGCAGTGCTAGACGAGATACCTTGGAGCAGTACTTC,CSARRDTLEQYF
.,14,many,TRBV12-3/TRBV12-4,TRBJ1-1,TGTGCCAGCAGCCATCGGGGGGGATACACTGAAGCTTTCTTT,CASSHRGGYTEAFF
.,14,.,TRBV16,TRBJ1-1,TGTGCCAGCAGCCAACCCACAGGGCCCGATGAAGCTTTCTTT,CASSQPTGPDEAFF
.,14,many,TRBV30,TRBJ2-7,TGTGCCTGGAGTTGTACGGAACCGTCCTACGAGCAGTACTTC,CAWSCTEPSYEQYF
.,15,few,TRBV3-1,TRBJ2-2,TGTGCCAGCAGCCAAGTGTGGGGGCACACCGGGGAGCTGTTTTTT,CASSQVWGHTGELFF
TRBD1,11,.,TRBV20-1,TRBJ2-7,TGCAGTGCTAAGACAGGGACCGAGCAGTACTTC,CSAKTGTEQYF
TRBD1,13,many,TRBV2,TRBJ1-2,TGTGCCAGCAGCTTGACAGGGAACAGTGGCTACACCTTC,CASSLTGNSGYTF
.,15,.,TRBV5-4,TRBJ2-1,TGTGCCAGCAGCTTGCGTCCTATCTCCTACAATGAGCAGTTCTTC,CASSLRPISYNEQFF
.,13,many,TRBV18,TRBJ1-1,TGTGCCAGCTCACTCCGGTCGAACACTGAAGCTTTCTTT,CASSLRSNTEAFF
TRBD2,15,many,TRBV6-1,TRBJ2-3,TGTGCCAGCAGTTCAGCGGGAGACCACACAGATACGCAGTATTTT,CASSSAGDHTDTQYF
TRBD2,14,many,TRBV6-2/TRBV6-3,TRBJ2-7,TGTGCCAGCAGTCGTCGACTGGGGGGGTACGAGCAGTACTTC,CASSRRLGGYEQYF
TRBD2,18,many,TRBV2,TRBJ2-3,TGTGCCAGCGGATCACTTCTGGCGAGGGGACTAGTTAGCGATACGCAGTATTTT,CASGSLLARGLVSDTQYF
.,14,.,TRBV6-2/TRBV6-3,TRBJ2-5,TGTGCCAGCAGTTACGGTAGTGGGGGAGAGACCCAGTACTTC,CASSYGSGGETQYF
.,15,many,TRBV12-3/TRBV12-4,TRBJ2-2,TGTGCCTTCCACTCTTGGGGAGGAGGGACCGGGGAGCTGTTTTTT,CAFHSWGGGTGELFF
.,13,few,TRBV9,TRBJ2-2,TGTGCCAGCAGCTTCCTAGCGACCGGGGAGCTGTTTTTT,CASSFLATGELFF
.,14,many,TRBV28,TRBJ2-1,TGTGCCAGCAGTCCCGGGGCCTTCCTCGGTGAGCAGTTCTTC,CASSPGAFLGEQFF
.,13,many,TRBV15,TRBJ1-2,TGTGCCACCAGCACCGCCTCTAACTATGGCTACACCTTC,CATSTASNYGYTF
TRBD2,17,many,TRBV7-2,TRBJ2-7,TGTGCCAGCAGCTCACGATCCGGGACTAGCGGTTCCTACGAGCAGTACTTC,CASSSRSGTSGSYEQYF
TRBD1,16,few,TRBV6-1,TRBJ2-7,TGTGCCAGCAGTCCCTATGGGACAGGGGCTACATACGAGCAGTACTTC,CASSPYGTGATYEQYF
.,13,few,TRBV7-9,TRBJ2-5,TGTGCCAGCAGCAAAGGGTTCCAAGAGACCCAGTACTTC,CASSKGFQETQYF
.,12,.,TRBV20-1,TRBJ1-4,TGCAGTGCAGACATAAAGGGTGAAAAACTGTTTTTT,CSADIKGEKLFF
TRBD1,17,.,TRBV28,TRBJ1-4,TGTGCCAGCACACCAGAGACCGGGACAGCAACTAATGAAAAACTGTTTTTT,CASTPETGTATNEKLFF
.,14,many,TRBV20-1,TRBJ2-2,TGCAGTGCTAGTCTCTCAGGGGACACCGGGGAGCTGTTTTTT,CSASLSGDTGELFF
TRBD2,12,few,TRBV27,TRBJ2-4,TGTGCCACGGGACTAGCGGGAGTCATTCAGTACTTC,CATGLAGVIQYF
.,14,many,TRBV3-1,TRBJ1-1,TGTGCCAGCAGCCAAACGGCGGGGGTCACTGAAGCTTTCTTT,CASSQTAGVTEAFF